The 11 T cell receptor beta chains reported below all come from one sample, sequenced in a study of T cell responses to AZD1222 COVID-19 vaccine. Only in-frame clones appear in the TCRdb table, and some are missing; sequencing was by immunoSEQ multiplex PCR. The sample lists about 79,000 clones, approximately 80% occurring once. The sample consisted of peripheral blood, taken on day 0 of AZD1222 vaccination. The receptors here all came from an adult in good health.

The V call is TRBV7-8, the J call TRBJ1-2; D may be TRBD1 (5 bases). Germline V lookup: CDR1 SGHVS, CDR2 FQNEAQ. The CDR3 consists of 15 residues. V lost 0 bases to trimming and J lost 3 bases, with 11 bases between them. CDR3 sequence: CASSLAAGLDYGYTF. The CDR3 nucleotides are TGTGCCAGCAGCTTAGCGGCAGGGCTGGACTATGGCTACACCTTC.

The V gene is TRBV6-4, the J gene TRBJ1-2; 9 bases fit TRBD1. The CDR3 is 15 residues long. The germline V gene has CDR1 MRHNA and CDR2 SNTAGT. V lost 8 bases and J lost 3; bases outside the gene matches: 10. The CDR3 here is CASAPRQGGDYGYTF. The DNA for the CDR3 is TGTGCCAGCGCCCCTAGACAGGGGGGTGACTATGGCTACACCTTC.

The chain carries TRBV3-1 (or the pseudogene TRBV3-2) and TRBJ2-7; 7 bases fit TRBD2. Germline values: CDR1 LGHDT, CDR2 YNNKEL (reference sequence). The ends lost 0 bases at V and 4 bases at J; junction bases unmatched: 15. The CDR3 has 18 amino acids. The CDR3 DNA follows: TGTGCCAGCAGCCAAGATACCTACTCCGCTAGCGGTGCTTACGAGCAGTACTTC. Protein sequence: CASSQDTYSASGAYEQYF.

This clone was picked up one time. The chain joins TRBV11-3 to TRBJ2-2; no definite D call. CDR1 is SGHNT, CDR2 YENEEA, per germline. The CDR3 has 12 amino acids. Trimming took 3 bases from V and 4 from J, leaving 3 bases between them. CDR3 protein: CASSFGTGELFF. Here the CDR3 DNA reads TGTGCCAGCAGCTTTGGCACCGGGGAGCTGTTTTTT.

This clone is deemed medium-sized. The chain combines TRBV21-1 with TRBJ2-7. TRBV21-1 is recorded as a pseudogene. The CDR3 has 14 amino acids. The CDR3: CASSKARKMGEQYF. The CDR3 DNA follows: TGTGCCAGCAGCAAAGCGCGAAAGATGGGCGAGCAGTACTTC.

CDR3 amino acids: CASSPQGADTGELFF. The CDR3 DNA reads TGTGCCAGCAGTCCCCAGGGGGCAGACACCGGGGAGCTGTTTTTT. The chain is built from TRBV28 and TRBJ2-2; 8 bases map to TRBD1. This CDR3 is 15 amino acids long. Germline lookup yields CDR1 MDHEN and CDR2 SYDVKM. J was trimmed by 3 bases and V by 5 bases; bases with no gene match: 5.

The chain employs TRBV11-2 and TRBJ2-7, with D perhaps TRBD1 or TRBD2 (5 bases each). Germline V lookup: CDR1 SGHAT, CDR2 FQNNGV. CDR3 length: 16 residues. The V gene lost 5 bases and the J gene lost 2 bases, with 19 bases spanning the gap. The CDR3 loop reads CASSAIRDPGPYEQYF. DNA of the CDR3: TGTGCCAGCAGCGCGATCCGGGACCCAGGGCCCTACGAGCAGTACTTC.

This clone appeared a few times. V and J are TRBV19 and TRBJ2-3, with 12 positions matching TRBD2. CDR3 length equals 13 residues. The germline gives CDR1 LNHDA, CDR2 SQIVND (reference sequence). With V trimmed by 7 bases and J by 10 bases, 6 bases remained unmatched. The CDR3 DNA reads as TGTGCCAGTATGCTAGCGGGAGGGCCACCGCAGTATTTT. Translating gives CASMLAGGPPQYF.

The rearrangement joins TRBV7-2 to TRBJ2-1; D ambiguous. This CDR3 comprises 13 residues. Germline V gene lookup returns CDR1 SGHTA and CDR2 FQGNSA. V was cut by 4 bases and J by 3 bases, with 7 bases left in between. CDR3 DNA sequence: TGTGCCAGCAGCTCCCGTAGCTACAATGAGCAGTTCTTC. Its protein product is CASSSRSYNEQFF.

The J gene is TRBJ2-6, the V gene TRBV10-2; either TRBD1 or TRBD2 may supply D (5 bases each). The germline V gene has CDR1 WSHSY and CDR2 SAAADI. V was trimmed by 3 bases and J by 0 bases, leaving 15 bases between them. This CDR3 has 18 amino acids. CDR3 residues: CASSDQGRALSGANVLTF. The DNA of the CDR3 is TGCGCCAGCAGTGATCAGGGACGCGCTCTCTCTGGGGCCAACGTCCTGACTTTC.

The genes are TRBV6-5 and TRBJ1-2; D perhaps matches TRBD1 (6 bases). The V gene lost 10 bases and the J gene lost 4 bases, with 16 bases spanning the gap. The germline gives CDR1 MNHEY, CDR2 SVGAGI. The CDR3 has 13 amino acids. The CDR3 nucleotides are TGTGCCACCACAGGGAGCGGGTTCTATGGCTACACCTTC. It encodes CATTGSGFYGYTF.